This T cell receptor beta chain emerged from a study of B cell selection in AIRE deficiency. This clone came up once. The sorted conventional CD4 T cells were gated as CD4+CD127+. Assay: immunoSEQ multiplex PCR; the TCRdb copy retains only in-frame clones and omits some. The sample has tens of thousands of clones, 95% to 98% seen once. This TCR was recovered from a human donor with AIRE deficiency. Material: conventional CD4+ T cells sorted from PBMCs.

Written as DNA, the CDR3 is TGTGCCAGTAGCCCGGCAGCTAGACTAGCCAAAAACATTCAGTACTTC. The encoded protein is CASSPAARLAKNIQYF. The V and J genes are TRBV19 and TRBJ2-4; D remains ambiguous. The CDR3 length is 16 residues. The germline gives CDR1 LNHDA, CDR2 SQIVND (reference sequence). Trimming cost V 6 bases and J 0 bases, with 15 bases left between them.